This TCR beta chain was found in a study of early T cells in non-severe SARS-CoV-2 infection. Background on the study: Chains stayed unpaired after sequencing of bulk RNA from unsorted whole blood. The study, taken as a whole, reports: VDJdb matching favored anti-spike CD8 responses, missing private and CD4 specificities.

This clonotype turned up a few times. Its antigen is not identified. Individual cDNA molecules were tagged with unique molecular identifiers. TCRdb called the 5' RACE reads again in MiXCR, with one record for every CDR3 protein. The table lists tens of thousands of distinct CDR3 sequences, around 6.5% of them singletons. V was clipped by 6 bases and J by 6 bases, with 12 bases between them. This CDR3 region has 12 residues. The receptor was isolated from an adult who was a healthcare worker with PCR-confirmed SARS-CoV-2 infection or an uninfected control (not recorded which). The input for sequencing was whole blood, taken at baseline. This chain joins TRBV12-3 or TRBV12-4 and TRBJ2-7; D call uncertain. The CDR3 coding sequence is TGTGCCAGCAGGCAGGACCCGCGCGAGCAGTACTTC. It is translated as CASRQDPREQYF.